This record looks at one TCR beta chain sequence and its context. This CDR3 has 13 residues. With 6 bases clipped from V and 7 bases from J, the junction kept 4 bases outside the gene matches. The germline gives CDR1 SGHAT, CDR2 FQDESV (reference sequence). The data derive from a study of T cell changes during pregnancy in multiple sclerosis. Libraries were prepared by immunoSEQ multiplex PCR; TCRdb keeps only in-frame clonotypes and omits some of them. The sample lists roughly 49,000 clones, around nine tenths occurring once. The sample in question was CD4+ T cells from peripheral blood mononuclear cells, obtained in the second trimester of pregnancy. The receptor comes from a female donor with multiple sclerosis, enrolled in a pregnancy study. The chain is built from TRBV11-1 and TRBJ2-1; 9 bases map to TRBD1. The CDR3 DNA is TGTGCCAGCAGTCGGACAGGGGATAATGAGCAGTTCTTC. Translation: CASSRTGDNEQFF.